This record looks at one T cell receptor (beta chain) sequence and its context. One entry per CDR3 protein, called by TCRdb with MiXCR from the PCR reads. The sample lists approximately 550,000 distinct CDR3 sequences; 20% to 25% were seen once. This sample was included in a study of molecular identifiers for immune sequencing clone quantification. Libraries for naive CD8 T cells, which were made from approximately 20,000 to 1,000,000 sorted cells, drew on 10%, 30% or 50% of the RNA. In the sort, naive CD8 T cells were defined as CD8+CD4-CCR7+CD45RA+. The CDR3 length is 14 residues. Trimming stripped 5 bases from V and 10 bases from J, with 18 bases between. Looked up from germline, CDR1 is DFQATT and CDR2 is SNEGSKA (reference sequence).

The V and J genes are TRBV20-1 and TRBJ1-6, with a possible D match to TRBD1 (5 bases). This TCR was recovered from a human donor in good health. Some libraries in this study had Jurkat cell RNA spiked in. The sequencing input was naive CD8+ T cells from blood, with Jurkat cell RNA spiked in. Subset in this sample: FACS-sorted CD8+CD4-CCR7+CD45RA+ naive T cells. CDR3 nucleotide sequence: TGCAGTGCTGAAGAGGGGCGCGACGGCTCACCCCTCCACTTT. Its translation: CSAEEGRDGSPLHF.